Listed here is a single T cell receptor (beta chain). The data stem from a study of CD8+ T cells in alopecia areata. J was trimmed by 8 bases and V by 0 bases; bases with no gene match: 2. Germline assignment: CDR1 MNHEY and CDR2 SVGAGI. The CDR3 length is 14 residues. TCR sequencing used cDNA made by reverse transcription of extracted RNA. Some clones are missing from TCRdb's copy, which holds only in-frame ones; the method was immunoSEQ multiplex PCR. This sample yields about 180,000 clones, of which 50% to 70% are seen a single time; about 1.7% belongs to the top ten. Investigators sorted PBMCs to obtain both CD4+ and CD8+ T cells.

This sample comprised CD4+ T cells sorted from blood, obtained at week 0. This TCR came from a human donor with alopecia areata. V gene TRBV6-5 combines with J gene TRBJ2-1; 9 positions agree with TRBD1. CDR3 in amino acids: CASSYSTGGDEQFF. The CDR3 DNA is TGTGCCAGCAGTTACTCGACAGGGGGAGATGAGCAGTTCTTC.